These 10 T cell receptor beta chains were sequenced from one sample in a study of shared clonotypes between healthy human individuals. The table came from immunoSEQ multiplex PCR; TCRdb's copy has only in-frame clones and leaves some out. The table shows under 1,100,000 clones, with about 80% occurring only once. Material for sequencing was memory CD4+ T cells sorted from blood. The sample's subset: CD45RA-negative fraction. These receptors all come from a man between 18 and 35 years old in good health.

This CDR3 is CASSSSDRQNTGELFF. In DNA, the CDR3 is TGCGCCAGCAGCTCCTCCGACAGGCAGAACACCGGGGAGCTGTTTTTT. The rearrangement uses TRBV5-1 and TRBJ2-2; maybe TRBD1 (6 bases). Germline CDR1 is SGHRS and CDR2 is YFSETQ. This CDR3 has 16 residues. Trimming shortened V by 3 bases and J by 1 base, and 13 bases separated the two germline ends.

CDR3 nucleotides: TGCGCCAGCAGCCAAGATTGGGGGATCGGCTATGGCTACACCTTC. It specifies CASSQDWGIGYGYTF. This rearrangement joins TRBV4-3 to TRBJ1-2, with D possibly being TRBD1 (5 bases). The CDR3 contains 15 residues. Germline V CDR1 and CDR2: LGHNA, YSLEER. V was pared by 0 bases and J by 4 bases, with 12 bases between.

The J gene is TRBJ2-2, the V gene TRBV19, with 8 bases identical to TRBD1. This CDR3 region has 14 residues. Trimming removed 5 bases from V and 6 bases from J; junction bases left unmatched: 5. From germline, CDR1 is LNHDA and CDR2 SQIVND (reference sequence). CDR3 nucleotides: TGTGCCAGTAGTCCCACGACAGGGGCCGGGGAGCTGTTTTTT. It is translated as CASSPTTGAGELFF.

As regards this clone: Other nucleotide sequences in the sample specify the same CDR3. The genes are TRBV9 and TRBJ2-1; 9 nucleotides align to TRBD2. V dropped 4 bases and J dropped 1; count of bases not matched to a gene: 3. The germline CDR1 and CDR2 sequences are SGDLS and YYNGEE. The CDR3 has 15 amino acids. The chain's CDR3 is CASSPSGGSYNEQFF. The CDR3 bases are TGTGCCAGCAGCCCAAGCGGGGGGTCCTACAATGAGCAGTTCTTC.

This clone was recorded once. The chain combines TRBV5-1 with TRBJ2-2; tentatively, D is TRBD2 (6 bases). Deletions cut 4 bases from V and 5 bases from J, with 15 bases between. Germline V lookup: CDR1 SGHRS, CDR2 YFSETQ. The CDR3 is 15 residues long. This CDR3 reads CASSRLATGTGELFF. The CDR3 bases are TGCGCCAGCAGCCGCCTAGCGACGGGGACCGGGGAGCTGTTTTTT.

V gene TRBV6-6 combines with J gene TRBJ2-7; D possibly corresponds to TRBD2 (5 bases). Trimming removed 4 bases at V and 3 bases at J, with 13 bases between. CDR3 size: 14 residues. In germline, CDR1 is MNHNY, CDR2 SVGAGI (reference sequence). The CDR3 loop is CASSSIIRDYEQYF. CDR3 nucleotide sequence: TGTGCCAGCAGTTCTATAATCCGGGACTACGAGCAGTACTTC.

The chain employs TRBV4-2 and TRBJ2-7; 11 positions match TRBD2. CDR3 length: 16 amino acids. The junction had 5 bases not matched to a gene; V was cut back by 2 bases and J by 2 bases. Germline CDR1 reads LGHNA; CDR2 reads YNFKEQ. This CDR3 reads CASSQYASGGTYEQYF. CDR3 bases: TGTGCCAGCAGCCAATACGCTAGCGGGGGGACCTACGAGCAGTACTTC.

The chain has TRBV11-2 and TRBJ2-1; 8 nucleotides align to TRBD2. J lost 8 bases, V lost 0 bases, and 6 bases had no gene match. Germline V CDR1 and CDR2: SGHAT, FQNNGV. This CDR3 contains 15 residues. Here the CDR3 reads CASSLDGRATHEQFF. In DNA, the CDR3 is TGTGCCAGCAGCTTAGACGGGAGGGCCACCCATGAGCAGTTCTTC. Full variable domain (remainder filled in from reference TRBV11-2 and TRBJ2-1): EAGVAQSPRYKIIEKRQSVAFWCNPISGHATLYWYQQILGQGPKLLIQFQNNGVVDDSQLPKDRFSAERLKGVDSTLKIQPAKLEDSAVYLCASSLDGRATHEQFFGPGTRLTVL.

This clone was found many times. Other DNA sequences in the sample encode the same CDR3. The genes are TRBV11-2 and TRBJ2-5; 9 bases fit TRBD2. V lost 6 bases and J lost 1; bases outside the gene matches: 12. CDR1 and CDR2 (germline): SGHAT, FQNNGV. This CDR3 is built from 17 residues. CDR3 coding DNA: TGTGCCAGCAGATACGCTGCCGGGACTAGCCCCCAAGAGACCCAGTACTTC. Its translation is CASRYAAGTSPQETQYF. The variable domain in full, completed from reference TRBV11-2 and TRBJ2-5, reads EAGVAQSPRYKIIEKRQSVAFWCNPISGHATLYWYQQILGQGPKLLIQFQNNGVVDDSQLPKDRFSAERLKGVDSTLKIQPAKLEDSAVYLCASRYAAGTSPQETQYFGPGTRLLVL.

The J gene is TRBJ2-3, the V gene TRBV30, with a weak D call TRBD1 (5 bases). This CDR3 region has 12 residues. Trimming took off 5 bases at V and 2 bases at J, with 8 bases between the two ends. The germline V gene encodes CDR1 GTSNPN and CDR2 SVGIG (reference sequence). The DNA for the CDR3 is TGTGCCTGGGGGGCGGACACAGATACGCAGTATTTT. Its translation is CAWGADTDTQYF.